Below are 8 T cell receptor beta chains sequenced from a single sample in a study of T cells after yellow fever vaccination. TCRdb re-analysed the 5' RACE reads in MiXCR, keeping a single row per CDR3 protein. The data show about 510,000 distinct CDR3 sequences, with 21% seen just once and less than 20% held by the top ten. Material: PBMCs, obtained more than 20 days after the first yellow fever vaccination. The receptors shown here come from a man younger than 35 who received the YFV17D yellow fever vaccine.

The chain employs TRBV10-3 and TRBJ2-3; 12 bases agree with TRBD2. Trimming at V came to 6 bases and at J to 0 bases, leaving 7 bases not matched to a gene. The germline CDR1 and CDR2 sequences are ENHRY and SYGVKD. There are 17 residues in the CDR3. DNA of the CDR3: TGTGCCATCAGCGAAGGACTAGCGGGGAGTAGCACAGATACGCAGTATTTT. This sequence encodes CAISEGLAGSSTDTQYF.

This chain uses TRBV5-1 with TRBJ2-7, with D tentatively TRBD1 (6 bases). Germline-derived CDR1 and CDR2 are SGHRS and YFSETQ. Trimming removed 4 bases from V and 2 bases from J, with 13 bases in between. This CDR3 is 14 amino acids long. The CDR3 DNA reads TGCGCCAGCAGCCTGGGGACAAGACCCTACGAGCAGTACTTC. Translation gives CASSLGTRPYEQYF.

This chain links TRBV24-1 with TRBJ2-7, with D perhaps matching TRBD2 (6 bases). The germline V and J ends were trimmed by 1 base and 2 bases, with 17 bases remaining between them. Germline CDR1 is KGHDR and CDR2 is SFDVKD. This CDR3 contains 17 residues. The CDR3 coding sequence is TGTGCCACCAGTGATTTTATACCCGGCCGGGAGACCTACGAGCAGTACGTC. Its protein product is CATSDFIPGRETYEQYV.

This clonotype was counted only a few times. CDR3 DNA: TGTGCCAGCCAGCGGGGGCCTAAAGAGACCCAGTACTTC. Translated, it gives CASQRGPKETQYF. This chain links TRBV10-3 with TRBJ2-5; 8 nucleotides agree with TRBD2. The germline CDR1 and CDR2 sequences are ENHRY and SYGVKD. V shed 10 bases and J 3 bases; nucleotides not matched to a gene: 7. This CDR3 has 13 residues.

A few counts support this clonotype. The chain couples TRBV15 to TRBJ2-5; D not resolved. Germline values: CDR1 LNHNV, CDR2 YYDKDF (reference sequence). V lost 4 bases and J lost 1, with 7 bases in between. The CDR3 runs 13 residues. This chain's CDR3 is CATSNPPQETQYF. In DNA form, the CDR3 reads TGTGCCACCAGCAACCCACCCCAAGAGACCCAGTACTTC.

The genes are TRBV6-2 or TRBV6-3 and TRBJ1-5, with D hard to call. Trimming left V 0 bases short and J 5 bases short, with 8 bases between. CDR3 length: 14 amino acids. Germline V lookup: CDR1 MNHEY, CDR2 SVGEGT. CDR3 in amino acids: CASSYSMRDQPQHF. CDR3 in DNA: TGTGCCAGCAGTTACTCGATGCGGGATCAGCCCCAGCATTTT.

This clonotype was detected a few times. The gene calls are TRBV20-1 and TRBJ2-7; D ambiguous. The CDR3 covers 14 residues. V was cut by 7 bases and J by 2 bases, with 18 bases left in between. The V gene's germline CDR1 is DFQATT and CDR2 SNEGSKA (reference sequence). The CDR3 DNA sequence: TGCAGTGGCATAGAAAGGGTATCGACCTACGAGCAGTACGTC. Its translation is CSGIERVSTYEQYV.

The rearrangement joins TRBV6-5 to TRBJ2-5, with D perhaps matching TRBD1 or TRBD2 (5 bases each). Germline V lookup: CDR1 MNHEY, CDR2 SVGAGI. The CDR3 length is 13 residues. Between the trimmed V and J ends, which lost 10 bases and 5 bases, there was a span of 17 bases. This CDR3 is CAIQDSRDETQYF. The CDR3 DNA is TGTGCCATACAGGACTCGAGGGACGAGACCCAGTACTTC.